Described below is a single T cell receptor (beta chain) sequence and its context. Trimming cost V 0 bases and J 5 bases, with 16 bases left between them. The CDR3 extends over 15 amino acids. The germline V gene encodes CDR1 GTSNPN and CDR2 SVGIG (reference sequence). The sample comes from a study of blood T cell repertoires in COVID-19. Study-level background: There were acute and convalescent COVID-19 samples, and they came from the United States, Italy and Spain. T cells, B-cell-depleted T cells, or PBMCs provided the cDNA or gDNA that served as material.

Clones were sequenced by immunoSEQ multiplex PCR, and TCRdb holds only the in-frame ones, with some missing. The sample has over 250,000 clones, 89% seen once; the top ten hold under 2.5%. The sequence was collected from a man in his fifties with acute or convalescent COVID-19. The V gene is TRBV30, the J gene TRBJ1-1; perhaps TRBD1 as D (5 bases). Sequencing used peripheral blood. The DNA of the CDR3 is TGTGCCTGGAGTGTACTAATGGGCGGGGGGACTGAAGCTTTCTTT. Translation gives CAWSVLMGGGTEAFF.